This T cell receptor beta chain was obtained from a study of blood T cell repertoires in COVID-19. For the study at large: Researchers got acute and convalescent COVID-19 samples from the United States, Italy and Spain. In each case, the material was cDNA or gDNA derived from T cells, B-cell-depleted T cells, or PBMCs.

Authors' methods: Estimated nucleated cell counts came from reference gene primer amplification. Profiling relied on immunoSEQ multiplex PCR, and the TCRdb table lists in-frame clones only, not all of them. Clone size and V and J calls were adopted from that table, with D and trimming inferred from the DNA. Altogether nearly 110,000 clones are present, around 78% being singletons, with the ten largest covering 6.2%. Germline assignment: CDR1 LGHNA and CDR2 YNFKEQ. The CDR3 totals 16 residues. Trimming took 4 bases from V and 3 from J, leaving 17 bases between them. The Seattle patients joined while their infection was active and were tracked longitudinally afterward.

The sequencing input was peripheral blood. This chain uses TRBV4-2 with TRBJ2-3; perhaps TRBD2 as D (7 bases). The sequence was obtained from a man older than 75 with COVID-19, enrolled during active disease. This CDR3 is CASSPLLGGATDTQYF. CDR3 bases: TGTGCCAGCAGCCCGTTGCTGGGGGGGGCAACAGATACGCAGTATTTT.